One sample yielded the 31 T cell receptor beta chains listed below, sequenced in a study of control samples from healthy donors and cancer patients. Using immunoSEQ multiplex PCR, the repertoire was profiled, and TCRdb retains in-frame clones only, with some absent. The sample includes over 100,000 clones, 92% seen only once; the top ten take about 1.9%. Sequenced sample: blood. These receptors came from a woman between 50 and 59 years old in good health.

The V gene is TRBV14, the J gene TRBJ2-3, with D hard to call. The CDR3 is 12 amino acids. Germline V gives CDR1 SGHDN, CDR2 FVKESK. The V and J ends lost 3 bases and 12 bases respectively, with 13 bases between them. DNA for the CDR3: TGTGCCAGCAGCCATCAGGCTTCGCCACAGTATTTT. Protein sequence: CASSHQASPQYF. Together with reference TRBV14 and TRBJ2-3, the CDR3 gives the full variable domain: EAGVTQFPSHSVIEKGQTVTLRCDPISGHDNLYWYRRVMGKEIKFLLHFVKESKQDESGMPNNRFLAERTGGTYSTLKVQPAELEDSGVYFCASSHQASPQYFGPGTRLTVL.

Only one count was recorded for this clone. The rearrangement links TRBV30 to TRBJ2-2; D is uncertain. The length of the CDR3 is 15 residues. Trimming removed 1 base at V and 4 bases at J, with 13 bases between. Germline CDR1 reads GTSNPN; CDR2 reads SVGIG (reference sequence). The DNA for the CDR3 is TGTGCCTGGAGTGAAGGAACCCTAACCACCGGGGAGCTGTTTTTT. This sequence encodes CAWSEGTLTTGELFF.

Here the CDR3 reads CASSNAPGQAGVVKDEKLFF. The CDR3, as DNA: TGTGCCAGCAGTAACGCGCCGGGACAGGCTGGAGTAGTAAAGGATGAAAAACTGTTTTTT. J is TRBJ1-4 and V is TRBV27; 8 nucleotides line up with TRBD1. The length of the CDR3 is 20 residues. Losses at the gene ends were 5 bases for V and 6 bases for J; bases not matched to a gene: 23. CDR1 and CDR2 from the germline V gene are MNHEY and SMNVEV (reference sequence).

The chain joins TRBV29-1 to TRBJ1-1; D ambiguous. CDR3 length equals 12 residues. Trimming took 8 bases from V and 5 from J, leaving 15 bases between them. Germline lookup yields CDR1 SQVTM and CDR2 ANQGSEA. As DNA, the CDR3 is TGCAGCATCGAACGCGGGGATACTGAAGCTTTCTTT. It encodes CSIERGDTEAFF.

The rearrangement joins TRBV7-9 to TRBJ1-4, with TRBD1 matching 10 bases. With 5 bases clipped from V and 3 bases from J, the junction kept 9 bases outside the gene matches. CDR1 SEHNR and CDR2 FQNEAQ come from the germline V gene (reference sequence). CDR3 length: 17 amino acids. In DNA, the CDR3 is TGTGCCAGCAGCGCAAGGACAGGGGGTCTAGCTAATGAAAAACTGTTTTTT. The encoded protein is CASSARTGGLANEKLFF. Using reference TRBV7-9 and TRBJ1-4 for the parts outside the CDR3, the full variable domain is DTGVSQNPRHKITKRGQNVTFRCDPISEHNRLYWYRQTLGQGPEFLTYFQNEAQLEKSRLLSDRFSAERPKGSFSTLEIQRTEQGDSAMYLCASSARTGGLANEKLFFGSGTQLSVL.

The chain links TRBV2 to TRBJ1-5; D is perhaps TRBD1 (5 bases). This CDR3 has 15 amino acids. Germline assignment: CDR1 SNHLY and CDR2 FYNNEI. Trimming took 1 base from V and 1 from J, leaving 8 bases between them. CDR3 nucleotides: TGTGCCAGCAGTGAAGGGGGACGGAGCAATCAGCCCCAGCATTTT. Amino acid sequence: CASSEGGRSNQPQHF. The complete variable domain, with remaining parts taken from reference TRBV2 and TRBJ1-5, reads EPEVTQTPSHQVTQMGQEVILRCVPISNHLYFYWYRQILGQKVEFLVSFYNNEISEKSEIFDDQFSVERPDGSNFTLKIRSTKLEDSAMYFCASSEGGRSNQPQHFGDGTRLSIL.

The V call is TRBV10-2, the J call TRBJ2-5; D may be TRBD1 or TRBD2 (5 bases each). CDR3 length: 15 amino acids. The V gene lost 2 bases and the J gene lost 2 bases, with 12 bases spanning the gap. Per germline, CDR1 WSHSY and CDR2 SAAADI. The CDR3 sequence: CASSEPGHPQETQYF. The DNA for the CDR3 is TGCGCCAGCAGTGAGCCGGGGCATCCACAAGAGACCCAGTACTTC.

The sample holds one count of this clone. This sequence joins TRBV5-1 and TRBJ2-1; perhaps TRBD1 as D (5 bases). V was pared by 0 bases and J by 4 bases, with 11 bases between. Germline CDR1 and CDR2: SGHRS and YFSETQ. The CDR3 extends over 15 amino acids. In nucleotides, the CDR3 is TGCGCCAGCAGCTTGGCCCAGGGTTTGTACAATGAGCAGTTCTTC. This gives the protein CASSLAQGLYNEQFF.

The gene calls are TRBV18 and TRBJ2-7; D may be TRBD1 (5 bases). Germline V lookup: CDR1 KGHSH, CDR2 LQKENI. CDR3 length: 14 amino acids. V gave up 3 bases and J gave up 4 bases, with 13 bases separating them. CDR3 residues: CASSPGGRGYEQYF. The DNA for the CDR3 is TGTGCCAGCTCACCGGGTGGTAGGGGTTACGAGCAGTACTTC.

The chain is built from TRBV11-3 and TRBJ2-7; TRBD1 agrees at 7 bases. The trim removed 1 base at V and 3 bases at J, leaving 6 bases unmatched. The CDR3 totals 15 residues. The germline CDR1 and CDR2 sequences are SGHNT and YENEEA. CDR3 amino acids: CASSLAGTAIYEQYF. CDR3 nucleotide sequence: TGTGCCAGCAGCTTAGCCGGGACAGCAATCTACGAGCAGTACTTC.

The chain combines TRBV6-1 with TRBJ1-1; 8 bases align to TRBD1. V was clipped by 6 bases and J by 6 bases; unmatched bases: 6. The germline CDR1 and CDR2 sequences are MNHNS and SASEGT. The CDR3 has 13 amino acids. CDR3 protein: CASRDREGAEAFF. CDR3 sequence (DNA): TGTGCCAGCAGGGACAGGGAAGGGGCTGAAGCTTTCTTT.

The rearrangement joins TRBV18 to TRBJ1-3, with TRBD1 matching 8 bases. Trimming at V came to 2 bases and at J to 2 bases, leaving 5 bases not matched to a gene. Germline values: CDR1 KGHSH, CDR2 LQKENI. This CDR3 has 16 amino acids. The CDR3 DNA follows: TGTGCCAGCTCACCAAGCCAGGGGGCTGCTGGAAACACCATATATTTT. Its protein product is CASSPSQGAAGNTIYF.

The chain couples TRBV29-1 to TRBJ1-2; TRBD1 agrees at 10 bases. V was clipped by 7 bases and J by 3 bases; unmatched bases: 8. The CDR3 is 14 residues long. Per germline, CDR1 SQVTM and CDR2 ANQGSEA. For the CDR3, the DNA is TGCAGCGCCGAGGGGACAGGGGCGGACTATGGCTACACCTTC. It translates to CSAEGTGADYGYTF.

The chain carries TRBV11-2 and TRBJ2-3; D is uncertain. This CDR3 spans 18 amino acids. The germline CDR1 and CDR2 sequences are SGHAT and FQNNGV. The germline V and J ends were trimmed by 6 bases and 0 bases, with 22 bases remaining between them. The CDR3: CASRTPISRPGSTDTQYF. CDR3 bases: TGTGCCAGCAGAACCCCCATCTCACGCCCCGGGAGCACAGATACGCAGTATTTT.

The chain links TRBV6-5 to TRBJ1-1; TRBD1 might be the D (5 bases). V was cut by 6 bases and J by 0 bases, with 11 bases left in between. Germline CDR1 MNHEY, CDR2 SVGAGI. This CDR3 is 14 amino acids long. The CDR3 DNA follows: TGTGCCAGCAGGTCAGGGTTCGTGAACACTGAAGCTTTCTTT. This encodes CASRSGFVNTEAFF.

V is TRBV6-1 and J is TRBJ1-6; D is unresolved. Trimming stripped 0 bases from V and 10 bases from J, with 10 bases between. From germline, CDR1 is MNHNS and CDR2 SASEGT. The length of the CDR3 is 14 residues. The DNA of the CDR3 is TGTGCCAGCAGTGAAGCTTCGAAATGGTCACCCCTCCACTTT. This sequence encodes CASSEASKWSPLHF.

J is TRBJ1-1 and V is TRBV27; tentative D call: TRBD1 (5 bases). The CDR3 loop spans 13 amino acids. V was shortened by 6 bases and J by 5 bases, with 13 bases between the two germline ends. Per the germline V gene, CDR1 is MNHEY and CDR2 is SMNVEV (reference sequence). Here the CDR3 reads CASSQVRGTEAFF. CDR3 sequence (DNA): TGTGCCAGCAGCCAGGTACGGGGGACTGAAGCTTTCTTT.

DNA of the CDR3: TGTGCCAGCAGTGAAAATCCGGGAGGACTTGGAAAACTGTTTTTT. Its translation: CASSENPGGLGKLFF. V and J are TRBV25-1 and TRBJ1-4; D remains unclear. CDR1 MGHDK and CDR2 SYGVNS come from the germline V gene. This CDR3 spans 15 amino acids. V was trimmed by 2 bases and J by 10 bases, leaving 17 bases between them.

The CDR3 coding sequence is TGTGCCAGCAGTTTTACAGTCAATGAGCAGTTCTTC. This codes for CASSFTVNEQFF. The chain is built from TRBV12-3 or TRBV12-4 and TRBJ2-1; D ambiguous. With 3 bases removed from V and 6 bases from J, the gap between germline ends came to 6 bases. This CDR3 spans 12 amino acids.

The chain recombines TRBV3-1 (or the pseudogene TRBV3-2) with TRBJ2-7; weak D call: TRBD1 (5 bases). Germline loops: CDR1 LGHDT, CDR2 YNNKEL (reference sequence). This CDR3 has 18 residues. The V gene lost 1 base and the J gene lost 5 bases, with 24 bases spanning the gap. Written as DNA, the CDR3 is TGTGCCAGCAGCCAAGCTGGTGGCAGGGCATCCCTTAAGGACGAGCAGTACTTC. Protein product: CASSQAGGRASLKDEQYF.

A single count supports this clone. This CDR3 reads CASSEGLAGDGPTGELFF. The CDR3 DNA reads as TGTGCCAGCAGTGAGGGGCTAGCGGGGGATGGTCCCACCGGGGAGCTGTTTTTT. The chain uses TRBV2 and TRBJ2-2; 10 nucleotides match TRBD2. The CDR3 contains 18 residues. CDR1 is SNHLY, CDR2 FYNNEI, per germline. Trimming cost V 3 bases and J 4 bases; bases outside gene matches: 11.

The DNA for the CDR3 is TGCGCCAGCAGCCAAGAACCGGGGACGGGGGATGGCTACACCTTC. Protein: CASSQEPGTGDGYTF. This sequence joins TRBV4-1 and TRBJ1-2, with D tentatively TRBD1 (5 bases). Germline CDR1 MGHRA, CDR2 YSYEKL. V was shortened by 0 bases and J by 6 bases, with 14 bases between the two germline ends. The length of the CDR3 is 15 residues.

Note on this clone: Other DNA variants within this sample encode the same CDR3. The chain combines TRBV3-1 (or the pseudogene TRBV3-2) with TRBJ1-2; D is unclear. V was trimmed by 0 bases and J by 4 bases, leaving 12 bases between them. This CDR3 has 15 residues. CDR1 is LGHDT and CDR2 is YNNKEL in the germline V gene (reference sequence). The CDR3 DNA follows: TGTGCCAGCAGCCAAGAGGGTAGGGATGGCTATGGCTACACCTTC. Its translation is CASSQEGRDGYGYTF.

This chain links TRBV9 with TRBJ2-5, with TRBD2 identical over 7 bases. The germline V gene encodes CDR1 SGDLS and CDR2 YYNGEE. This CDR3 is built from 13 residues. The ends lost 3 bases at V and 4 bases at J; junction bases unmatched: 3. The CDR3 reads CASSGGGRETQYF. The CDR3 nucleotides read TGTGCCAGCAGCGGGGGAGGGCGAGAGACCCAGTACTTC.

The gene calls are TRBV28 and TRBJ1-1; D is unclear. V lost 5 bases and J lost 1, with 17 bases in between. Germline values: CDR1 MDHEN, CDR2 SYDVKM. This CDR3 contains 16 residues. The CDR3 DNA reads as TGTGCCAGCAGTCCACGTGGTTTGGGTTGGAACACTGAAGCTTTCTTT. The encoded protein is CASSPRGLGWNTEAFF.

This rearrangement joins TRBV6-5 to TRBJ1-1, with a possible D match to TRBD1 (5 bases). CDR3 length: 14 residues. The V end was cut by 7 bases, the J end by 0 bases, with 12 bases between. In germline, CDR1 is MNHEY, CDR2 SVGAGI. CDR3 nucleotide sequence: TGTGCCAGCACCCGGGGACGGATGAACACTGAAGCTTTCTTT. This codes for CASTRGRMNTEAFF.

This chain connects TRBV3-1 (or the pseudogene TRBV3-2) to TRBJ2-1; possibly TRBD2 for D (5 bases). The CDR3 is 14 amino acids. The V gene lost 7 bases and the J gene lost 4 bases, with 14 bases spanning the gap. The V gene's germline CDR1 is LGHDT and CDR2 YNNKEL (reference sequence). CDR3 loop: CASTAGSRYNEQFF. CDR3 bases: TGTGCCAGCACCGCGGGTAGCAGGTACAATGAGCAGTTCTTC.

The chain recombines TRBV3-1 (or the pseudogene TRBV3-2) with TRBJ1-4; D ambiguous. V was cut by 1 base and J by 4 bases, with 10 bases left in between. Germline V gene data show CDR1 as LGHDT and CDR2 as YNNKEL (reference sequence). The CDR3 totals 15 residues. CDR3 amino acids: CASSQVPGNNEKLFF. Written as DNA, the CDR3 is TGTGCCAGCAGCCAAGTACCCGGGAATAATGAAAAACTGTTTTTT.

The V call is TRBV6-5, the J call TRBJ2-5, with a tentative D call TRBD1 (6 bases). CDR3 length: 15 amino acids. From germline, CDR1 is MNHEY and CDR2 SVGAGI. V gave up 2 bases and J gave up 5 bases, with 15 bases separating them. CDR3 amino acids: CASSYAASGVETQYF. CDR3 nucleotide sequence: TGTGCCAGCAGTTACGCAGCTTCAGGGGTGGAGACCCAGTACTTC.

The chain links TRBV28 to TRBJ1-2; D not resolved. Trimming stripped 5 bases from V and 1 base from J, with 5 bases between. This CDR3 spans 12 amino acids. Germline values: CDR1 MDHEN, CDR2 SYDVKM. CDR3 sequence (DNA): TGTGCCAGCAGTCTGATTAACTATGGCTACACCTTC. Translating it yields CASSLINYGYTF.

This chain links TRBV10-1 with TRBJ2-4; 10 bases are shared with TRBD1. There are 15 residues in the CDR3. Germline lookup yields CDR1 WNHNN and CDR2 SYGVQD (reference sequence). After removal of 6 bases from V and 1 base from J, the junction contained 3 bases not matched to a gene. The CDR3 loop is CASSGGQGAKNIQYF. CDR3 nucleotide sequence: TGCGCCAGCAGCGGGGGACAGGGGGCCAAAAACATTCAGTACTTC.